This T cell receptor beta chain is drawn from a study of post-analysis software for immune sequencing data. Looking at the study overall: Relapsing-remitting, secondary progressive and progressive-relapsing multiple sclerosis were all included among the disease courses.

This CDR3 has 16 amino acids. CDR1 KGHDR and CDR2 SFDVKD come from the germline V gene. Trimming pared 2 bases from V and 0 bases from J, leaving 10 bases between. Each TCR beta cDNA library carried unique molecular identifiers. It was from about 0.98 to 11 million T cells that approximately 500,000 cDNA molecules came. TCRdb used MiXCR to reprocess the PCR reads, holding one entry per CDR3 protein. The repertoire holds some 700,000 distinct CDR3 sequences, with approximately 59% as singletons. Whole-study findings and limits: When patients were compared with controls, 4 or 5 TRBV segments were more frequent, TRBV5-6, TRBV5-1 and TRBV20-1 among them. Multiple sclerosis patients had significantly lower normalized Chao1 diversity than controls.

This clonotype showed up just a few times. The antigen remains undetermined. The sequencing input was blood. V usage is TRBV24-1 and J usage is TRBJ2-1; D is undetermined. The sequence was collected from a girl aged 2-10 years with multiple sclerosis. The CDR3 sequence is CATSDSRSSSYNEQFF. In DNA form, the CDR3 reads TGTGCCACCAGTGATTCCAGGTCGAGCTCCTACAATGAGCAGTTCTTC.